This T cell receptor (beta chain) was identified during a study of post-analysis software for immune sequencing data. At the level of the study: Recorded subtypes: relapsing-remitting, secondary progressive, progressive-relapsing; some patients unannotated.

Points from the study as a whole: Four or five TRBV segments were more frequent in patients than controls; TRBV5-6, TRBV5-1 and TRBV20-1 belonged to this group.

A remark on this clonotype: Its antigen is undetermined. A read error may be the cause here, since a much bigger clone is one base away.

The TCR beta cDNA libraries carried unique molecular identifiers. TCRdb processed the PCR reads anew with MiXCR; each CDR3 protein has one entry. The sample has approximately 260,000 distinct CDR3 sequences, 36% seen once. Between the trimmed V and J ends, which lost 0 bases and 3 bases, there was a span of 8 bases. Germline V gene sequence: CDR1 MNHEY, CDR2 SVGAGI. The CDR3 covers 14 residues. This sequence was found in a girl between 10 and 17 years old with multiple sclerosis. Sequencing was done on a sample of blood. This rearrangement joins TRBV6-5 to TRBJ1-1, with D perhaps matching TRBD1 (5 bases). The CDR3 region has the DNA TGTGCCAGCAGTTACTCAGGGGCTGACACTGAAGCTTTCTTT. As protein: CASSYSGADTEAFF.